The next 21 T cell receptor beta chains were all read from a single sample in a study of T cells in women clearing cervical HPV infection. The data were produced by immunoSEQ multiplex PCR, yet TCRdb's version contains in-frame clones alone and is incomplete. The repertoire table contains around 9,200 clones. The specimen sequenced was blood buffy coat. The receptors stem from a woman between 18 and 70 years old with a cervical HPV16 infection that either progressed to CIN3+ or cleared (not recorded which).

In the case of this clone: The read ends 3 residues before the CDR3 terminus; that terminus is restored from the germline J gene. The rearrangement joins TRBV5-1 to TRBJ1-2; D unclear. Looked up from germline, CDR1 is SGHRS and CDR2 is YFSETQ. Deletions cut 2 bases from V and 0 bases from J, with 17 bases between. The CDR3 is 17 amino acids. CDR3 bases read: TGCGCCAGCAGCTTTGACTCAAGAGGCTCGGCTAACTATGGC. This translates into CASSFDSRGSANYG. The full CDR3 is CASSFDSRGSANYGYTF.

In the case of this clone: The CDR3 end falls 3 residues outside the read, so it is completed with the germline J gene. The rearrangement links TRBV5-1 to TRBJ2-7; D may be TRBD1 (5 bases). The CDR3 contains 13 residues. CDR1 is SGHRS and CDR2 is YFSETQ in the germline V gene. Trimming cost V 0 bases and J 2 bases, with 6 bases left between them. The chain's CDR3 is CASSLEGAYEQYF. The covered CDR3 bases are TGCGCCAGCAGCTTGGAAGGGGCCTACGAG.

To note about this clone: The missing CDR3 end, 3 residues past where the read stops, is filled in from the germline J gene. The chain links TRBV5-1 to TRBJ2-1; D may be TRBD1 (6 bases). V lost 0 bases to trimming and J lost 2 bases, with 12 bases between them. This CDR3 is built from 16 residues. Germline values: CDR1 SGHRS, CDR2 YFSETQ. CDR3 bases read: TGCGCCAGCAGCTTGGAACAGGGCACGACCTACAATGAG. It codes for CASSLEQGTTYNE. From start to end, the CDR3 is CASSLEQGTTYNEQFF.

As to this clone: Coverage ceases 3 residues before the CDR3 finishes, and the germline J gene fills in the end. The chain carries TRBV7-2 and TRBJ1-2, with D maybe TRBD1 (5 bases). The ends were cut back, 5 bases at V and 7 bases at J, with 17 bases in the middle. CDR1 is SGHTA, CDR2 FQGNSA, per germline. CDR3 length: 14 amino acids. The DNA read from the CDR3 is TGTGCCAGCAGCGCCCAGGACTCGGGGGGTGGC. The encoded protein is CASSAQDSGGG. The full-length CDR3 reads as CASSAQDSGGGYTF.

This clone is called medium-sized based on its frequency. Read sequence stops 3 residues before the CDR3 end, and the germline J gene provides the missing end. The chain employs TRBV7-3 and TRBJ2-5; TRBD2 matches at 10 bases. The V and J ends lost 6 bases and 1 base, in that order; junction bases with no gene match: 5. The CDR3 length is 15 residues. The germline V gene encodes CDR1 SGHTA and CDR2 FQGTGA. The CDR3 bases that were read are TGTGCCAGCAGTTTTATAGCGGGGGGCCAAGAGACC. Residues: CASSFIAGGQET. The whole CDR3 sequence is CASSFIAGGQETQYF.

In regard to this clone: The read terminates 3 residues before the CDR3 end, so the remaining end is supplied by the germline J gene. The rearrangement joins TRBV2 to TRBJ2-7; 9 nucleotides line up with TRBD2. The CDR3 extends over 12 amino acids. CDR1 is SNHLY and CDR2 is FYNNEI in the germline V gene. The J segment lost 3 bases and the V segment lost 7 bases, leaving 1 base of the junction unmatched. CDR3 bases read: TGTGCCAGCACACTAGCGGGCTACGAG. Its protein product is CASTLAGYE. The full CDR3 protein is CASTLAGYEQYF.

Concerning this clone: From the germline J gene comes the end of the CDR3, since the read stops 3 residues before it. This chain uses TRBV4-1 with TRBJ1-1, with unresolved D. Trimming left V 1 base short and J 0 bases short, with 18 bases between. Germline V gene lookup returns CDR1 MGHRA and CDR2 YSYEKL. The CDR3 is 18 amino acids. Partial CDR3 DNA: TGCGCCAGCAGCCAAGGAATTCTAACCAGGTTCATGAACACTGAA. Its protein product is CASSQGILTRFMNTE. In full, the CDR3 is CASSQGILTRFMNTEAFF.

Remarks on this clone: With the read ending 3 residues before the CDR3 end, the germline J gene is used to fill in that end. The J gene is TRBJ1-4, the V gene TRBV5-6; no clear D. The CDR3 loop spans 13 amino acids. Germline V gene data show CDR1 as SGHDT and CDR2 as YYEEEE. The CDR3 DNA, read in part, is TGTGCCAGCAGATTTGCCGGTAATTCACCA. Protein sequence: CASRFAGNSP. The entire CDR3 protein is CASRFAGNSPLFF.

By frequency, this clone is medium-sized (0.01 to 0.1%). The DNA ends 3 residues before the CDR3 does, and the rest of the CDR3 is filled in from the germline J gene. The chain joins TRBV2 to TRBJ1-6; TRBD1 matches 10 bases. The CDR3 length is 14 residues. CDR1 and CDR2 from the germline V gene are SNHLY and FYNNEI. V lost 10 bases to trimming and J lost 8 bases; unmatched junction nucleotides: 8. The CDR3 DNA, read in part, is TGTGCCATAACCCCTGGGACAGGGGATTCACCC. This codes for CAITPGTGDSP. The whole CDR3 sequence reads CAITPGTGDSPLHF.

Comments on this clone: The read ends 3 residues before the CDR3 terminus; that terminus is restored from the germline J gene. J is TRBJ1-1 and V is TRBV10-2; D unclear. This CDR3 is 14 amino acids long. The V end was cut by 0 bases, the J end by 2 bases, with 7 bases between. Germline V gene data show CDR1 as WSHSY and CDR2 as SAAADI. CDR3 bases read: TGCGCCAGCAGTGAGTCGAGGGCAAACACTGAA. This codes for CASSESRANTE. The complete CDR3 reads CASSESRANTEAFF.

In the case of this clone: The read comes to an end 3 residues before the CDR3 does, leaving the germline J gene to fill in the end. The rearrangement joins TRBV6-2 or TRBV6-3 to TRBJ1-2; D unresolved. V lost 4 bases and J lost 3, with 9 bases in between. The length of the CDR3 is 13 residues. Germline V lookup: CDR1 MNHEY, CDR2 SVGEGT. The sequenced part of the CDR3 DNA is TGTGCCAGCAGTTTTCAGATCTACTATGGC. It encodes CASSFQIYYG. From start to end, the CDR3 is CASSFQIYYGYTF.

Remarks on this clone: Read data end 3 residues before the CDR3 end; the end is taken from the germline J gene. The rearrangement uses TRBV7-9 and TRBJ1-6, with D unclear. V lost 0 bases, J lost 7 bases, and 10 bases lay in between. Germline loops: CDR1 SEHNR, CDR2 FQNEAQ (reference sequence). CDR3 length: 15 amino acids. CDR3 sequence reads: CASSLAETYNSPLHF. CDR3 DNA, as far as it was read: TGTGCCAGCAGCTTAGCGGAGACTTACAATTCACCC.

CDR3 region: CASRKQGLGNTIYF. The covered CDR3 bases are TGTGCCAGCAGGAAACAGGGTCTCGGAAACACC. The V call is TRBV6-2 or TRBV6-3, the J call TRBJ1-3; TRBD1 is a possible D gene (6 bases). Read sequence stops 3 residues before the CDR3 end, and the germline J gene provides the missing end. The CDR3 extends over 14 amino acids. The germline V gene has CDR1 MNHEY and CDR2 SVGEGT. Trimming removed 6 bases from V and 4 bases from J, with 13 bases in between.

Its frequency marks this clone as medium-sized. The CDR3 end falls 3 residues outside the read, so it is completed with the germline J gene. The rearrangement joins TRBV5-5 to TRBJ1-6; D possibly corresponds to TRBD1 (6 bases). The germline CDR1 and CDR2 sequences are SGHKS and YYEKEE (reference sequence). This CDR3 region has 15 residues. V was cut by 0 bases and J by 10 bases, with 14 bases left in between. Partial CDR3 DNA: TGTGCCAGCAGCTTGGTTGGGACATTTGGATCACCC. Translated: CASSLVGTFGSP. The whole CDR3 protein reads CASSLVGTFGSPLHF.

With respect to this clone: The CDR3 end falls 3 residues outside the read, so it is completed with the germline J gene. V usage is TRBV5-6 and J usage is TRBJ1-4, with D perhaps matching TRBD1 (5 bases). Looked up from germline, CDR1 is SGHDT and CDR2 is YYEEEE. The CDR3 totals 15 residues. The CDR3 spells CASSFRTFGANVLFF. The covered CDR3 bases are TGTGCCAGCAGCTTCAGGACCTTTGGGGCCAACGTA. Variable domain in full (rest from reference TRBV5-6 and TRBJ1-4): DAGVTQSPTHLIKTRGQQVTLRCSPKSGHDTVSWYQQALGQGPQFIFQYYEEEERQRGNFPDRFSGHQFPNYSSELNVNALLLGDSALYLCASSFRTFGANVLFFGSGTQLSVL.

A word on this clone: Read sequence stops 3 residues before the CDR3 end, and the germline J gene provides the missing end. The rearrangement uses TRBV7-2 and TRBJ1-1; no reliable D call. Germline CDR1 is SGHTA and CDR2 is FQGNSA. The CDR3 loop spans 13 amino acids. V was cut by 1 base and J by 5 bases, with 8 bases left in between. The CDR3 sequence: CASSLVSGTEAFF. The sequenced part of the CDR3 DNA is TGTGCCAGCAGCTTAGTCTCGGGGACTGAA.

Comments on this clone: The read terminates 3 residues ahead of where the CDR3 ends, so the germline J gene completes it. V usage is TRBV18 and J usage is TRBJ1-2, with 7 nucleotides matching TRBD1. The V gene's germline CDR1 is KGHSH and CDR2 LQKENI. This CDR3 contains 16 residues. The CDR3 spells CASSSRADRLSYEYTF. The CDR3 DNA, read in part, is TGTGCCAGCTCATCCCGGGCGGACAGGCTCTCCTACGAG.

CDR3 bases read: TGTGCCAGCAGCTCAAGGGGGGGAAACAATGAG. Its protein is CASSSRGGNNE. The full CDR3 is CASSSRGGNNEQFF. This sequence joins TRBV11-3 and TRBJ2-1; D may be TRBD2 (7 bases). Read data end 3 residues before the CDR3 end; the end is taken from the germline J gene. Germline lookup yields CDR1 SGHNT and CDR2 YENEEA. The CDR3 runs 14 residues. Deletions cut 4 bases from V and 5 bases from J, with 12 bases between.

As regards this clone: The read ends 3 residues shy of where the CDR3 ends; the end is completed using the germline J gene. The chain combines TRBV5-5 with TRBJ2-2, with 8 nucleotides matching TRBD2. Germline values: CDR1 SGHKS, CDR2 YYEKEE (reference sequence). Germline trimming cut 2 bases from V and 4 bases from J; bases unmatched to any gene: 4. There are 15 residues in the CDR3. Partial CDR3 DNA: TGTGCCAGCAGCTTAGACGGGGGGGGCACCGGGGAG. It specifies CASSLDGGGTGE. The whole CDR3 sequence reads CASSLDGGGTGELFF.

On this clone: Sequencing ends 3 residues short of the CDR3 end; the germline J gene provides the rest. J is TRBJ1-2 and V is TRBV5-6, with D perhaps TRBD1 (5 bases). The CDR3 runs to 14 residues. Trimming took 2 bases from V and 5 from J, leaving 13 bases between them. Per the germline V gene, CDR1 is SGHDT and CDR2 is YYEEEE. Partial CDR3 DNA: TGTGCCAGCAGCTTTCTAGGGGCGGGGTATGGC. Translation gives CASSFLGAGYG. The CDR3, in full, reads CASSFLGAGYGYTF.

Details on this clone: Read data end 3 residues before the CDR3 end; the end is taken from the germline J gene. The genes are TRBV2 and TRBJ2-3, with D maybe TRBD1 (5 bases). The CDR3 runs 17 residues. Germline V gene data show CDR1 as SNHLY and CDR2 as FYNNEI. CDR3 residues: CASTLNPQGNSNQPQYF. CDR3 bases read: TGTGCCAGCACCCTTAATCCCCAGGGAAATAGCAATCAGCCG.